Listed below are T cell receptor beta chains from one sample, sequenced in a study of blood T cell repertoires in COVID-19. Libraries were prepared by immunoSEQ multiplex PCR; TCRdb keeps only in-frame clonotypes and omits some of them. The table has 35,000 or so clones, roughly 80% seen once; the top ten hold approximately 14%. Material for sequencing was peripheral blood. The receptor source for this set is a woman in her 70s with acute or convalescent COVID-19. Each CDR3 is given with its conserved first and last residue. D genes are given only for firm matches. Rows may omit the clone size; those that give it use once, few, many or a size class.

CDR3 protein: CASSKFGWAFF; CDR3 DNA: TGTGCCAGTAGTAAATTCGGGTGGGCTTTCTTT; J gene: TRBJ1-1; V gene: TRBV19; CDR3 length: 11; D gene: -; clone size: -
CDR3 protein: CASSQGPLFSGSSYNEQFF; CDR3 DNA: TGTGCCAGCAGCCAAGGTCCCCTGTTTAGCGGGAGCTCCTACAATGAGCAGTTCTTC; J gene: TRBJ2-1; V gene: TRBV3-1/TRBV3-2; CDR3 length: 19; D gene: TRBD2; clone size: -
CDR3 protein: CASSTAGTASNYGYTF; CDR3 DNA: TGTGCCAGTAGTACTGCGGGGACAGCCAGTAACTATGGCTACACCTTC; J gene: TRBJ1-2; V gene: TRBV19; CDR3 length: 16; D gene: TRBD1; clone size: -
CDR3 protein: CASSLQGQGETQYF; CDR3 DNA: TGTGCCAGCAGCCTACAGGGACAGGGAGAGACCCAGTACTTC; J gene: TRBJ2-5; V gene: TRBV28; CDR3 length: 14; D gene: TRBD1; clone size: -
CDR3 protein: CASSLGGTGPSGANVLTF; CDR3 DNA: TGTGCCAGCAGTTTGGGGGGGACAGGGCCCTCTGGGGCCAACGTCCTGACTTTC; J gene: TRBJ2-6; V gene: TRBV28; CDR3 length: 18; D gene: TRBD1; clone size: -
CDR3 protein: CASSSRNSGNTIYF; CDR3 DNA: TGTGCCAGCAGCTCCAGGAACTCTGGAAACACCATATATTTT; J gene: TRBJ1-3; V gene: TRBV3-1/TRBV3-2; CDR3 length: 14; D gene: -; clone size: -
CDR3 protein: CASSDYTDTQYF; CDR3 DNA: TGTGCCAGCAGTGACTATACGGATACGCAGTATTTT; J gene: TRBJ2-3; V gene: TRBV2; CDR3 length: 12; D gene: -; clone size: -
CDR3 protein: CASSFGTSGALSYEQYF; CDR3 DNA: TGTGCCAGCAGTTTCGGAACTAGCGGGGCCCTCTCCTACGAGCAGTACTTC; J gene: TRBJ2-7; V gene: TRBV28; CDR3 length: 17; D gene: TRBD2; clone size: -
CDR3 protein: CASSQEGQTYEQYF; CDR3 DNA: TGTGCCAGCAGCCAAGAAGGACAAACTTACGAGCAGTACTTC; J gene: TRBJ2-7; V gene: TRBV4-2; CDR3 length: 14; D gene: -; clone size: -
CDR3 protein: CASSFVGGGGETQYF; CDR3 DNA: TGTGCCAGCAGCTTTGTTGGTGGGGGAGGAGAGACCCAGTACTTC; J gene: TRBJ2-5; V gene: TRBV7-2; CDR3 length: 15; D gene: -; clone size: -
CDR3 protein: CASSYSGTRFNEQFF; CDR3 DNA: TGTGCCAGCAGCTATTCCGGGACTAGATTCAATGAGCAGTTCTTC; J gene: TRBJ2-1; V gene: TRBV3-1/TRBV3-2; CDR3 length: 15; D gene: TRBD2; clone size: few